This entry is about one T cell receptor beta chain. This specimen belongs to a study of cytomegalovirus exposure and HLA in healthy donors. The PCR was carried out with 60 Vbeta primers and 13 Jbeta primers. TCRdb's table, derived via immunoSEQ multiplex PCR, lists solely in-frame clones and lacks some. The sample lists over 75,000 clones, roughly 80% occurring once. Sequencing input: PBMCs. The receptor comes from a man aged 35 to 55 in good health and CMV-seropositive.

The CDR3 DNA reads TGTGCCAGCAGCTTGGTGCCAGGGCCCTCCTACGAGCAGTACTTC. It specifies CASSLVPGPSYEQYF. The V gene is TRBV5-4, the J gene TRBJ2-7; D might be TRBD1 (5 bases). This CDR3 has 15 residues. The germline V gene has CDR1 SGHNT and CDR2 YYREEE (reference sequence). The V end lost 0 bases, the J end lost 0 bases, and 10 bases lay between the germline ends.